The rows below give T cell receptor beta chains drawn from one sample of a study of cytomegalovirus exposure and HLA in healthy donors. Measured with immunoSEQ multiplex PCR; TCRdb has only the in-frame clones, and not every one. The table records approximately 220,000 clones, approximately 80% of them present only once. Sequencing was performed on PBMCs. The receptors shown here come from a girl under 18 in good health and CMV-seronegative. The conserved cysteine and the conserved F or W are not part of the CDR3 here.

V gene: TRBV19; CDR3 protein: ASSTTESAEAF
V gene: TRBV30; CDR3 protein: ACLTQRAETQY
V gene: TRBV7-7; CDR3 protein: ASSLAWGQRGIDTQY
V gene: TRBV29-1; CDR3 protein: SVVGQGGEQY
V gene: TRBV5-1; CDR3 protein: ASSTTRQGKGSYEQY
V gene: TRBV2; CDR3 protein: ASSPALRGNEQF
V gene: TRBV6-5; CDR3 protein: ASSYLRQVYNSPLH
V gene: TRBV10-3; CDR3 protein: AINQGAAKETQY
V gene: TRBV4-1; CDR3 protein: ASSQEPGQSYQPQH
V gene: TRBV29-1; CDR3 protein: SVGQIASGIGDIQY
V gene: TRBV18; CDR3 protein: ASSIDREFYGYT
V gene: TRBV6-5; CDR3 protein: ASSYASGTLGETQY
V gene: TRBV19; CDR3 protein: ASGVYSPLH
V gene: TRBV13; CDR3 protein: ASEQGGTEAF
V gene: TRBV4-1; CDR3 protein: ASSADSSNQPQH
V gene: TRBV6-5; CDR3 protein: ASSDRTSGAQF
V gene: TRBV18; CDR3 protein: ASSPQWGGDEQY
V gene: TRBV6-6; CDR3 protein: ASDRDGYGYT
V gene: TRBV6-5; CDR3 protein: ASSYSSGVVYGYT
V gene: TRBV29-1; CDR3 protein: SVSRETQY
V gene: TRBV6-6; CDR3 protein: ASRVDWRNEQY
V gene: TRBV7-8; CDR3 protein: ASSFNRVREREAF
V gene: TRBV6-4; CDR3 protein: ASSDLGGNNEQF
V gene: TRBV7-2; CDR3 protein: ASSFGGAREQF
V gene: TRBV5-4; CDR3 protein: ASSPRGRQETQY
V gene: TRBV30; CDR3 protein: AWSPRTRAVEQY
V gene: TRBV7-9; CDR3 protein: ASAQGGGSDTQY
V gene: TRBV19; CDR3 protein: ASSAGQGAMRYEQY
V gene: TRBV30; CDR3 protein: AWSEGSLQTQY
V gene: TRBV9; CDR3 protein: ASSVVPGPTDTQY
V gene: TRBV19; CDR3 protein: ASNPSEVVSYGYT
V gene: TRBV5-8; CDR3 protein: ASSLAGGFEQF